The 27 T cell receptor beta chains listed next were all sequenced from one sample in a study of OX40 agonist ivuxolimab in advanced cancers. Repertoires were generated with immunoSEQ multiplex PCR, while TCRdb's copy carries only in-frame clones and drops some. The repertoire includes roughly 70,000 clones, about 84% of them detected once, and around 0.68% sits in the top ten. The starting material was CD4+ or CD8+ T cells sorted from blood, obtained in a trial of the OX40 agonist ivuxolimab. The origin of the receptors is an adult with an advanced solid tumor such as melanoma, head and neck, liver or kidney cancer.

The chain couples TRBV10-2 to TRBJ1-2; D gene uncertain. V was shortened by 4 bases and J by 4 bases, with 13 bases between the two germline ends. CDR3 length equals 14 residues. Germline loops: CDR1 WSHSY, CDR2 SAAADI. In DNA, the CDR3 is TGCGCCAGCAGTGGTCAGATATTCTTCTATGGCTACACCTTC. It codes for CASSGQIFFYGYTF.

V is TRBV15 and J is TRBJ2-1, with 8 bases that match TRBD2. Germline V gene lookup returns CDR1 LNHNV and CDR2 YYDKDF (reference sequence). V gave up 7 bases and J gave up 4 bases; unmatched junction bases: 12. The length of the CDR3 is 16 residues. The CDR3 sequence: CATNGAGGSLYNEQFF. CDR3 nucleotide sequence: TGTGCCACCAACGGGGCGGGGGGATCTTTATACAATGAGCAGTTCTTC.

This CDR3 reads CASSLDRGRLGYTF. CDR3 nucleotides: TGTGCCAGCAGCTTGGACAGGGGGCGTTTGGGCTACACCTTC. This chain uses TRBV5-6 with TRBJ1-2, with TRBD1 identical over 9 bases. Germline V gene lookup returns CDR1 SGHDT and CDR2 YYEEEE. V gave up 0 bases and J gave up 8 bases; unmatched junction bases: 5. The CDR3 sequence is 14 residues long.

CDR3 coding DNA: TGCGCCAGCAGCTTGGACGATGGCACAGATACGCAGTATTTT. Amino acid sequence: CASSLDDGTDTQYF. This chain uses TRBV5-1 with TRBJ2-3; D is unresolved. V was pared by 0 bases and J by 1 base, with 6 bases between. Germline V gives CDR1 SGHRS, CDR2 YFSETQ. The CDR3 has 14 amino acids.

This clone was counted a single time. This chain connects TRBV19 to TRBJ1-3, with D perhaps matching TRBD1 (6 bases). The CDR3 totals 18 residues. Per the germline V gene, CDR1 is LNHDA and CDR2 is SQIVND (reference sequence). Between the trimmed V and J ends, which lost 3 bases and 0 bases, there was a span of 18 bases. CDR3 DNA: TGTGCCAGTAGTATGCCCCCTCTCACAGGGAGCTCTGGAAACACCATATATTTT. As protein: CASSMPPLTGSSGNTIYF.

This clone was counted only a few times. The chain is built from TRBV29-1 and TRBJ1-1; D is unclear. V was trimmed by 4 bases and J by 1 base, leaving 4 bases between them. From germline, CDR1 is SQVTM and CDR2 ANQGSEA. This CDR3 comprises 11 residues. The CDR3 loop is CSVAENTEAFF. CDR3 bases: TGCAGCGTTGCCGAGAACACTGAAGCTTTCTTT.

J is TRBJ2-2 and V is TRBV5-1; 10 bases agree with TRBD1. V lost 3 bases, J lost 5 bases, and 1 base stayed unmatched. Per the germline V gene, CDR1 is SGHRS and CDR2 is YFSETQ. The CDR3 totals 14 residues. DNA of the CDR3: TGCGCCAGCAGCTGGGACAGGGGAACCGGGGAGCTGTTTTTT. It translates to CASSWDRGTGELFF.

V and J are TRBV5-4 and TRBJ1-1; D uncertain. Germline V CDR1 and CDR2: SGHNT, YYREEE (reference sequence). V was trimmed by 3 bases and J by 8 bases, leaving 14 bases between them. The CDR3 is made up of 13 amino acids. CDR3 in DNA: TGTGCCAGCAGCTCCGAGGGATGGATGGAAGCTTTCTTT. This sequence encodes CASSSEGWMEAFF.

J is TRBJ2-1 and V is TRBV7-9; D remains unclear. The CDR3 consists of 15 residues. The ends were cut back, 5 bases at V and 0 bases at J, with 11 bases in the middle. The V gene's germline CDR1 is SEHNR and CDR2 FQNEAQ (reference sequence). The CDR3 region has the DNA TGTGCCAGCAGCCCTAAAACGAGCTCCTACAATGAGCAGTTCTTC. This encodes CASSPKTSSYNEQFF.

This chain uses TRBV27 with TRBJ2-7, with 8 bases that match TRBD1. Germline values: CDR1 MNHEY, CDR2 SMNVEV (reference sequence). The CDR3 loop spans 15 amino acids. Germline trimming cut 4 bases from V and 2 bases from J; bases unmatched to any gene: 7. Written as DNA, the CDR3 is TGTGCCAGCAGTTCTCGGGACAGGAGCCCCTACGAGCAGTACTTC. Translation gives CASSSRDRSPYEQYF.

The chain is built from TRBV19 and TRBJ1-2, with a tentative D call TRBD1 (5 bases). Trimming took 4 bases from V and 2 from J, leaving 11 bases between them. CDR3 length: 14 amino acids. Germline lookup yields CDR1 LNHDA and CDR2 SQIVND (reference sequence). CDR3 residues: CASSNQGANYGYTF. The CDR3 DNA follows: TGTGCCAGTAGTAACCAGGGTGCAAACTATGGCTACACCTTC.

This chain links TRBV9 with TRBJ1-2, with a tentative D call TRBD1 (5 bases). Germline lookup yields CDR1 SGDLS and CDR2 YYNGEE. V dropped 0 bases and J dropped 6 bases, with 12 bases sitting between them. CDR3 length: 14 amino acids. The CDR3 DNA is TGTGCCAGCAGCGTAGTGGGGGTCAGCGATGGCTACACCTTC. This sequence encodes CASSVVGVSDGYTF. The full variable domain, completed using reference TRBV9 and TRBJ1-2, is DSGVTQTPKHLITATGQRVTLRCSPRSGDLSVYWYQQSLDQGLQFLIQYYNGEERAKGNILERFSAQQFPDLHSELNLSSLELGDSALYFCASSVVGVSDGYTFGSGTRLTVV.

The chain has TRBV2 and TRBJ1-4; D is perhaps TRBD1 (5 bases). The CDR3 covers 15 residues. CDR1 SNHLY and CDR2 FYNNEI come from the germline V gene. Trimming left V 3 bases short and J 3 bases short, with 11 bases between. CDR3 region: CASSDEGLANEKLFF. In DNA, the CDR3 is TGTGCCAGCAGTGACGAGGGGCTGGCTAATGAAAAACTGTTTTTT.

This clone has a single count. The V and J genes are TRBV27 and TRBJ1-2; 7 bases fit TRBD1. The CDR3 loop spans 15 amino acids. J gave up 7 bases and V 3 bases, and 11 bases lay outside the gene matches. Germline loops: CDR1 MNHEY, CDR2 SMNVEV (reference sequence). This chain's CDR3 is CASSLTPTGTGGYTF. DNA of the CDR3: TGTGCCAGCAGTTTGACCCCGACAGGGACGGGTGGCTACACCTTC.

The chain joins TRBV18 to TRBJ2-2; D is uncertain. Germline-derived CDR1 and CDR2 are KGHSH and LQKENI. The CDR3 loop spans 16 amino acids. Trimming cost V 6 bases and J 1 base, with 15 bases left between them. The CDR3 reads CASSVNHVENTGELFF. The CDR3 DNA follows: TGTGCCAGCTCGGTTAACCACGTAGAGAACACCGGGGAGCTGTTTTTT.

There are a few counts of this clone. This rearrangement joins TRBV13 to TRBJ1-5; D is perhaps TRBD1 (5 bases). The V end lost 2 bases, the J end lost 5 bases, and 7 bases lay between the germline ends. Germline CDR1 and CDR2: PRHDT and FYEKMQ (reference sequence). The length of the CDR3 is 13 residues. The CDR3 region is CASSLQGDQPQHF. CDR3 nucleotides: TGTGCCAGCAGCTTACAAGGGGATCAGCCCCAGCATTTT. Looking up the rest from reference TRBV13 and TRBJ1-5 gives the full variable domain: AAGVIQSPRHLIKEKRETATLKCYPIPRHDTVYWYQQGPGQDPQFLISFYEKMQSDKGSIPDRFSAQQFSDYHSELNMSSLELGDSALYFCASSLQGDQPQHFGDGTRLSIL.

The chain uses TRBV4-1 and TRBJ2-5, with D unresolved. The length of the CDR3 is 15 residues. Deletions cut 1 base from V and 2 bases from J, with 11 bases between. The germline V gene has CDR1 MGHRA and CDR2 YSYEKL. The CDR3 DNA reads TGCGCCAGCAGCCAAGTCTCGCCAGCTCAAGAGACCCAGTACTTC. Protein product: CASSQVSPAQETQYF.

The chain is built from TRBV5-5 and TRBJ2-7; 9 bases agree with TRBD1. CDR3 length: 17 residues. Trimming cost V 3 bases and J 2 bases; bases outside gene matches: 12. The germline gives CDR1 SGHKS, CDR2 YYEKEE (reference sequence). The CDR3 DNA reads TGTGCCAGCAGCTCGGGACAGGGCGTTCTCGGGGCCTACGAGCAGTACTTC. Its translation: CASSSGQGVLGAYEQYF.

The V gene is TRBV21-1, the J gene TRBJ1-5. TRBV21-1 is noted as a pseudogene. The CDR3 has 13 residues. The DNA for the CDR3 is TGTGCCAGCACCCGGGACAGCAATCAGCCCCAGCATTTT. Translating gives CASTRDSNQPQHF.

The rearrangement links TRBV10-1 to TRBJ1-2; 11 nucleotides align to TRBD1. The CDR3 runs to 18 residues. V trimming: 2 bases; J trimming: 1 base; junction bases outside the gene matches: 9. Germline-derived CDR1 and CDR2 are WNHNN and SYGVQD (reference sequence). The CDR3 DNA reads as TGCGCCAGCAGTGAGCCTGGACCCGGGACAGGGGGTAACTATGGCTACACCTTC. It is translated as CASSEPGPGTGGNYGYTF.

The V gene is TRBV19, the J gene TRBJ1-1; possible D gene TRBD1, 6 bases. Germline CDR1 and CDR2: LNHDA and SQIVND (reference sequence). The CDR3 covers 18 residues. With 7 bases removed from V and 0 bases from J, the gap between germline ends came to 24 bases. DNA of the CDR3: TGTGCCAGTATGTTCCGACAGGAGCAGAACAGGATGAACACTGAAGCTTTCTTT. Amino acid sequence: CASMFRQEQNRMNTEAFF.

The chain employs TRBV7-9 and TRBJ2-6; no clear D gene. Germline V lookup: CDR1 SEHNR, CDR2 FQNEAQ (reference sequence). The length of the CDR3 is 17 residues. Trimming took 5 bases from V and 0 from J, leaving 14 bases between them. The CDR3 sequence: CASSPRRVPSGANVLTF. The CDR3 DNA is TGTGCCAGCAGCCCGCGCAGAGTCCCCTCTGGGGCCAACGTCCTGACTTTC. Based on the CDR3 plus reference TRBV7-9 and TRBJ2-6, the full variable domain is DTGVSQNPRHKITKRGQNVTFRCDPISEHNRLYWYRQTLGQGPEFLTYFQNEAQLEKSRLLSDRFSAERPKGSFSTLEIQRTEQGDSAMYLCASSPRRVPSGANVLTFGAGSRLTVL.

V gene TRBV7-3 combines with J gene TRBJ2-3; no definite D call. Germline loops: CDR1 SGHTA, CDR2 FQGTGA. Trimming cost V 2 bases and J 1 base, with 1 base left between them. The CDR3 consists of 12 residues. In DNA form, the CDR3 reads TGTGCCAGCAGCTTAGGCACAGATACGCAGTATTTT. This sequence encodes CASSLGTDTQYF. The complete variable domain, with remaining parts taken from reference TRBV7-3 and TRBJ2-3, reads GAGVSQTPSNKVTEKGKYVELRCDPISGHTALYWYRQSLGQGPEFLIYFQGTGAADDSGLPNDRFFAVRPEGSVSTLKIQRTERGDSAVYLCASSLGTDTQYFGPGTRLTVL.

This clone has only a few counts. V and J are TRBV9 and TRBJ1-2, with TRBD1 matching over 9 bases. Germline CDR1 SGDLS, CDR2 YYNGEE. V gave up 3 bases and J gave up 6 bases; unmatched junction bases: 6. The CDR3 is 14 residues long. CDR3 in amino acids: CASSDRGRVHGYTF. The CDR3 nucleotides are TGTGCCAGCAGCGACAGGGGGCGGGTTCATGGCTACACCTTC.

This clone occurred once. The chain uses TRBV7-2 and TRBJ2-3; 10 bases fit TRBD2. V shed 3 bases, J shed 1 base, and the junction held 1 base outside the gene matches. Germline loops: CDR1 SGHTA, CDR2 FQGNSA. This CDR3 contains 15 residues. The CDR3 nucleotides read TGTGCCAGCAGCTTCCTAGCGGGGGGCACAGATACGCAGTATTTT. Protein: CASSFLAGGTDTQYF.

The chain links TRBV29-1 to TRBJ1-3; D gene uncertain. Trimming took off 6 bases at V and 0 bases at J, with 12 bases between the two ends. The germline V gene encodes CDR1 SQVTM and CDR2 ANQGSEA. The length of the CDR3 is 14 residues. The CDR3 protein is CSVQERNSGNTIYF. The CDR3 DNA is TGCAGCGTCCAAGAACGGAACTCTGGAAACACCATATATTTT.

The CDR3 DNA follows: TGCGCCAGCAGCTCAAAGGGACAACTCTACGAGCAGTACTTC. Translating gives CASSSKGQLYEQYF. This chain links TRBV5-1 with TRBJ2-7; D possibly corresponds to TRBD1 (6 bases). The length of the CDR3 is 14 residues. Germline CDR1 is SGHRS and CDR2 is YFSETQ. Trimming removed 3 bases from V and 3 bases from J, with 13 bases in between.